These 11 T cell receptor beta chains originate from one sample sequenced in a study of blood T cell repertoires in COVID-19. TCRdb's table, derived via immunoSEQ multiplex PCR, lists solely in-frame clones and lacks some. This table has about 170,000 clones, over 60% appearing once. Sequences were obtained from peripheral blood. Receptors were obtained from a man in his 60s with acute or convalescent COVID-19.

This chain connects TRBV29-1 to TRBJ1-2; the D gene is possibly TRBD1 (6 bases). Trimming took off 4 bases at V and 4 bases at J, with 10 bases between the two ends. The germline V gene encodes CDR1 SQVTM and CDR2 ANQGSEA. The CDR3 runs to 12 residues. The CDR3 nucleotides are TGCAGCGTTGGGGGGCGCAGCTATGGCTACACCTTC. Its protein is CSVGGRSYGYTF.

The V call is TRBV24-1, the J call TRBJ1-1; the match to TRBD1 covers 8 bases. Germline lookup yields CDR1 KGHDR and CDR2 SFDVKD. V shed 7 bases and J 4 bases; nucleotides not matched to a gene: 1. CDR3 length: 12 amino acids. The DNA for the CDR3 is TGTGCCACCAGCACAGGGGGCACTGAAGCTTTCTTT. Residues: CATSTGGTEAFF.

The V call is TRBV7-9, the J call TRBJ2-2, with a weak D call TRBD2 (5 bases). Looked up from germline, CDR1 is SEHNR and CDR2 is FQNEAQ (reference sequence). Between the trimmed V and J ends, which lost 5 bases and 5 bases, there was a span of 15 bases. The CDR3 is made up of 15 amino acids. The CDR3 sequence is CASSPVIRGTGELFF. The CDR3 nucleotides read TGTGCCAGCAGCCCGGTGATACGGGGAACCGGGGAGCTGTTTTTT.

The rearrangement uses TRBV24-1 and TRBJ2-3; TRBD2 aligns across 8 bases. The CDR3 is made up of 18 amino acids. Germline trimming cut 10 bases from V and 4 bases from J; bases unmatched to any gene: 21. In germline, CDR1 is KGHDR, CDR2 SFDVKD. The CDR3 loop is CATGGTLGLEGFADTQYF. CDR3 sequence (DNA): TGTGCCACGGGAGGGACACTGGGACTAGAAGGCTTCGCAGATACGCAGTATTTT.

This clone occurred once. The V and J genes are TRBV3-1 (or the pseudogene TRBV3-2) and TRBJ2-1; 15 bases map to TRBD2. The germline V gene encodes CDR1 LGHDT and CDR2 YNNKEL (reference sequence). The CDR3 length is 21 residues. The J segment lost 0 bases and the V segment lost 3 bases, leaving 12 bases of the junction unmatched. The CDR3 sequence: CASSHYLGTSGGPSSYNEQFF. CDR3 sequence (DNA): TGTGCCAGCAGCCATTATCTAGGGACTAGCGGGGGGCCGAGCTCCTACAATGAGCAGTTCTTC.

The chain carries TRBV2 and TRBJ2-3; 7 positions agree with TRBD1. The germline gives CDR1 SNHLY, CDR2 FYNNEI. The length of the CDR3 is 14 residues. V lost 6 bases to trimming and J lost 2 bases; unmatched junction nucleotides: 5. The CDR3 loop is CASRSGQNTDTQYF. CDR3 nucleotides: TGTGCCAGCAGGTCGGGACAGAACACAGATACGCAGTATTTT.

The rearrangement joins TRBV19 to TRBJ2-2; TRBD1 might be the D (5 bases). CDR1 is LNHDA and CDR2 is SQIVND in the germline V gene (reference sequence). The CDR3 has 15 amino acids. V shed 6 bases and J shed 2 bases, with 13 bases lying between them. CDR3 sequence: CASRMGQLNTGELFF. CDR3 in DNA: TGTGCCAGTAGGATGGGGCAGCTTAACACCGGGGAGCTGTTTTTT.

The genes are TRBV6-5 and TRBJ2-3; no firm D call. The CDR3 loop spans 14 amino acids. Germline CDR1 is MNHEY and CDR2 is SVGAGI. V lost 5 bases to trimming and J lost 0 bases, with 9 bases between them. The CDR3 sequence is CASSPPASTDTQYF. The CDR3 DNA reads as TGTGCCAGCAGTCCCCCTGCGAGCACAGATACGCAGTATTTT.

The gene calls are TRBV6-2 or TRBV6-3 and TRBJ1-5; the D gene is possibly TRBD1 (6 bases). Germline CDR1 is MNHEY and CDR2 is SVGEGT. Trimming shortened V by 6 bases and J by 7 bases, and 16 bases separated the two germline ends. The CDR3 has 14 amino acids. The CDR3 is CASRYTAGAQPQHF. CDR3 bases: TGTGCCAGCAGGTACACTGCGGGGGCACAGCCCCAGCATTTT.

V usage is TRBV9 and J usage is TRBJ2-3, with TRBD1 identical over 8 bases. Germline-derived CDR1 and CDR2 are SGDLS and YYNGEE. The CDR3 runs 17 residues. V shed 4 bases and J 0 bases; nucleotides not matched to a gene: 10. The CDR3 coding sequence is TGTGCCAGCAGCCCCACGTACAGGGGGTTTAGCACAGATACGCAGTATTTT. It is translated as CASSPTYRGFSTDTQYF.

This rearrangement joins TRBV5-1 to TRBJ1-1, with D perhaps TRBD1 (6 bases). Per the germline V gene, CDR1 is SGHRS and CDR2 is YFSETQ. Trimming removed 0 bases at V and 6 bases at J, with 15 bases between. This CDR3 has 15 amino acids. CDR3 loop: CASSLVQGGMAEAFF. The CDR3 coding sequence is TGCGCCAGCAGCTTGGTCCAAGGGGGAATGGCTGAAGCTTTCTTT. The full variable domain, completed using reference TRBV5-1 and TRBJ1-1, is KAGVTQTPRYLIKTRGQQVTLSCSPISGHRSVSWYQQTPGQGLQFLFEYFSETQRNKGNFPGRFSGRQFSNSRSEMNVSTLELGDSALYLCASSLVQGGMAEAFFGQGTRLTVV.